The next 2 T cell receptor beta chains were all read from a single sample in a study of beta chain features in type 1 diabetes. The investigators reverse transcribed all of the isolated RNA, so they sequenced expressed TCRB transcripts. Libraries were prepared by immunoSEQ multiplex PCR; TCRdb keeps only in-frame clonotypes and omits some of them. The table shows fewer than 250,000 clones, with over 65% occurring only once. Input material: naive CD4+ T cells from blood. The receptors originated from a man under 40 in good health.

The chain carries TRBV14 and TRBJ2-7; the D is unclear. The CDR3 runs 14 residues. The V gene's germline CDR1 is SGHDN and CDR2 FVKESK. V was clipped by 6 bases and J by 2 bases, with 14 bases between them. The CDR3 DNA sequence: TGTGCCAGCAGTCTCTCTACCGGAGCCTACGAGCAGTACTTC. Its protein is CASSLSTGAYEQYF.

The V call is TRBV30, the J call TRBJ2-4; 10 bases fit TRBD1. The germline V gene has CDR1 GTSNPN and CDR2 SVGIG (reference sequence). V was clipped by 8 bases and J by 1 base; unmatched bases: 5. The CDR3 spans 14 residues. CDR3 region: CAADRGLAKNIQYF. DNA for the CDR3: TGTGCCGCTGACAGGGGGCTGGCCAAAAACATTCAGTACTTC.